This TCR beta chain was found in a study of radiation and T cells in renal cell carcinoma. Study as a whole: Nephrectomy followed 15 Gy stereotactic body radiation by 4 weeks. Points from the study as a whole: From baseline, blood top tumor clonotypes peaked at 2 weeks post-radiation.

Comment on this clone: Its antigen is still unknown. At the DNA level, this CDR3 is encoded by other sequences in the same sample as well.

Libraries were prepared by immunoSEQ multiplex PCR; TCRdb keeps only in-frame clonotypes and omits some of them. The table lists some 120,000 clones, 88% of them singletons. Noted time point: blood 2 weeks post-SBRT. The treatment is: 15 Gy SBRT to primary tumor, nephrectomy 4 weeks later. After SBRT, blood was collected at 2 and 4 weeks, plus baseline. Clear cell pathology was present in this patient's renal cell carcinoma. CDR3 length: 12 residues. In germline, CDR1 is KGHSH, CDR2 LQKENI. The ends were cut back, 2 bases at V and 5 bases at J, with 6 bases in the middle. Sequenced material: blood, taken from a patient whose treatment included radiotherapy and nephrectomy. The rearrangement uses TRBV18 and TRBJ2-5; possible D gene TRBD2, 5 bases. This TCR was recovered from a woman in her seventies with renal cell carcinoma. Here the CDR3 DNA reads TGTGCCAGCTCACCAAGAGGGGAGACCCAGTACTTC. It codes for CASSPRGETQYF. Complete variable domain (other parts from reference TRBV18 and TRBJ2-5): NAGVMQNPRHLVRRRGQEARLRCSPMKGHSHVYWYRQLPEEGLKFMVYLQKENIIDESGMPKERFSAEFPKEGPSILRIQQVVRGDSAAYFCASSPRGETQYFGPGTRLLVL.